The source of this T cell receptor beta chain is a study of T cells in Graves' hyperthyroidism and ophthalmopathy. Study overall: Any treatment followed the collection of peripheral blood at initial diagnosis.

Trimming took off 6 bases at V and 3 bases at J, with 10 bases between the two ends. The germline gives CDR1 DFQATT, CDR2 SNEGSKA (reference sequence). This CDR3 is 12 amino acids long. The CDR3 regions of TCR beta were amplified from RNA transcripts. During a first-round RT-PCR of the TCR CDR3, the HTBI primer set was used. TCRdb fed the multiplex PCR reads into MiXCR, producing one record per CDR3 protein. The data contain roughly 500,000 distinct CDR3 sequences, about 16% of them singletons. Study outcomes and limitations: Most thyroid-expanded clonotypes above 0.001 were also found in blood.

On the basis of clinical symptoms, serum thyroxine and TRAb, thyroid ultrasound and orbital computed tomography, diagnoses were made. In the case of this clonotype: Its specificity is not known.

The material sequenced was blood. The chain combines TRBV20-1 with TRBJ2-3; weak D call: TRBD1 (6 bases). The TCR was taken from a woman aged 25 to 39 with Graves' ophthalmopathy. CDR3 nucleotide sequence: TGCAGTGCACCCGGACAGACAGATACGCAGTATTTT. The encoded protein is CSAPGQTDTQYF.